This entry lists 25 T cell receptor beta chains sequenced from one sample in a study of regulatory T cells in long-lasting Graves disease. Arm-PCR of CDR3 regions with iRepertoire HTBI primers generated TCR beta libraries. Each CDR3 protein is one row after TCRdb ran MiXCR on the multiplex PCR reads. Of hundreds of thousands of distinct CDR3 sequences listed, less than 25% are singletons. Regarding time point: persistent/refractory GD, antithyroid drugs over 5 years with positive TRAb. With RNA extracted from PBMCs as input, the TCR library was made. The sample here was peripheral blood mononuclear cells (PBMCs), taken when the disease was refractory, from a patient treated with antithyroid drugs. These receptors came from a female donor with Graves disease.

The chain has TRBV28 and TRBJ2-2; TRBD1 might be the D (6 bases). From germline, CDR1 is MDHEN and CDR2 SYDVKM. This CDR3 region has 15 residues. V lost 1 base and J 4 bases, leaving 10 bases between the germline ends. The CDR3 is CASSLFTGFTGELFF. CDR3 nucleotides: TGTGCCAGCAGTTTATTTACAGGGTTCACCGGGGAGCTGTTTTTT.

A remark on this clonotype: Since the CDR3 does not end with the conserved phenylalanine or tryptophan, this likely comes from a read error. V usage is TRBV27 and J usage is TRBJ2-7; TRBD1 aligns across 9 bases. Per the germline V gene, CDR1 is MNHEY and CDR2 is SMNVEV (reference sequence). The CDR3 consists of 15 residues. The V segment lost 2 bases and the J segment 2 bases; nucleotides outside the gene matches: 4. CDR3 in DNA: TGTGCCAGCAGTTTAAAGGGGGACAGGGCCTACGAGCAGTACTAC. This sequence encodes CASSLKGDRAYEQYY.

The genes are TRBV25-1 and TRBJ2-7; possible D gene TRBD1, 5 bases. The V gene's germline CDR1 is MGHDK and CDR2 SYGVNS. Trimming left V 6 bases short and J 4 bases short, with 10 bases between. This CDR3 has 12 amino acids. CDR3 bases: TGTGCCAGCAGCCCTAAGGGGTACGAGCAGTACTTC. Its translation is CASSPKGYEQYF.

The CDR3 bases are TGTGCCAGCAGCTTCTTTGGGCAGGGGGTTTACGAGCAGTACTTC. It translates to CASSFFGQGVYEQYF. This chain joins TRBV7-2 and TRBJ2-7, with 7 bases matching TRBD1. J was trimmed by 4 bases and V by 3 bases; bases with no gene match: 9. The CDR3 covers 15 residues. From germline, CDR1 is SGHTA and CDR2 FQGNSA.

CDR3 nucleotides: TGTGCCAGCGGTTTCACCGGGACAGGTGTTGGCTACACCTTC. Translated, it gives CASGFTGTGVGYTF. The genes are TRBV19 and TRBJ1-2, with 8 bases that match TRBD1. The ends lost 9 bases at V and 7 bases at J; junction bases unmatched: 13. The CDR3 sequence is 14 residues long. Germline CDR1 is LNHDA and CDR2 is SQIVND (reference sequence).

This clonotype was seen at least ten times. This chain joins TRBV12-3 or TRBV12-4 and TRBJ2-7; D not resolved. V lost 3 bases, J lost 7 bases, and 7 bases lay in between. CDR3 length: 11 residues. CDR3 protein: CASSFRREQYF. DNA for the CDR3: TGTGCCAGCAGTTTTAGGCGGGAGCAGTACTTC.

This clonotype has ten or more counts. V usage is TRBV27 and J usage is TRBJ1-2; perhaps TRBD1 as D (6 bases). Germline V gene data show CDR1 as MNHEY and CDR2 as SMNVEV (reference sequence). This CDR3 is built from 14 residues. The V gene lost 3 bases and the J gene lost 6 bases, with 14 bases spanning the gap. The CDR3 loop reads CASSLGGPRDGYTF. CDR3 nucleotide sequence: TGTGCCAGCAGTTTGGGGGGCCCCCGGGATGGCTACACCTTC.

This clonotype was counted many times. This chain uses TRBV2 with TRBJ1-5; 7 bases align to TRBD1. Per the germline V gene, CDR1 is SNHLY and CDR2 is FYNNEI. J was trimmed by 7 bases and V by 7 bases; bases with no gene match: 10. The CDR3 spans 14 residues. This chain's CDR3 is CASTEGTVRQPQHF. CDR3 DNA sequence: TGTGCCAGCACCGAGGGGACAGTCAGACAGCCCCAGCATTTT.

This clonotype was picked up many times. V is TRBV12-3 or TRBV12-4 and J is TRBJ1-2; no reliable D call. The CDR3 loop spans 18 amino acids. V was pared by 1 base and J by 4 bases, with 22 bases between. In DNA form, the CDR3 reads TGTGCCAGCAGTTTAGAGGGTCAGATCCAAACTGCACTCTATGGCTACACCTTC. Amino acid sequence: CASSLEGQIQTALYGYTF.

With respect to this clonotype: Given a much more abundant clone one base away, this may be a read error. CDR3 in amino acids: CASSLVGGLSRETQYF. The CDR3 nucleotides read TGTGCCAGCAGCTTAGTGGGAGGACTGTCAAGGGAGACCCAGTACTTC. The chain links TRBV11-2 to TRBJ2-5, with D maybe TRBD2 (6 bases). The ends were cut back, 1 base at V and 5 bases at J, with 17 bases in the middle. From germline, CDR1 is SGHAT and CDR2 FQNNGV. The CDR3 totals 16 residues.

This clonotype came up many times. The gene calls are TRBV30 and TRBJ1-5; 7 bases match TRBD1. The CDR3 is made up of 13 amino acids. CDR1 and CDR2 (germline): GTSNPN, SVGIG (reference sequence). Trimming took 1 base from V and 7 from J; bases not matched to a gene: 4. The CDR3 DNA reads as TGTGCCTGGAGTGATACAGGGGAACAGCCCCAGCATTTT. Its protein is CAWSDTGEQPQHF. The full variable domain, rest sourced from reference TRBV30 and TRBJ1-5, is SQTIHQWPATLVQPVGSPLSLECTVEGTSNPNLYWYRQAAGRGLQLLFYSVGIGQISSEVPQNLSASRPQDRQFILSSKKLLLSDSGFYLCAWSDTGEQPQHFGDGTRLSIL.

This clonotype was recorded a few times. The chain joins TRBV3-1 to TRBJ2-7; perhaps TRBD1 as D (5 bases). V lost 4 bases and J 0 bases, leaving 10 bases between the germline ends. Germline loops: CDR1 LGHDT, CDR2 YNNKEL (reference sequence). There are 14 residues in the CDR3. CDR3 region: CASSPHGHSYEQYF. The CDR3 bases are TGTGCCAGCAGCCCCCACGGACACTCCTACGAGCAGTACTTC.

Ten or more counts support this clonotype. The chain recombines TRBV12-3 or TRBV12-4 with TRBJ1-4, with D hard to call. This CDR3 is built from 21 residues. The ends were cut back, 1 base at V and 0 bases at J, with 24 bases in the middle. The CDR3, as DNA: TGTGCCAGCAGTTTAGATTCAGACGGAGGCTGGGAGGCTGCAACTAATGAAAAACTGTTTTTT. Its protein product is CASSLDSDGGWEAATNEKLFF.

This clonotype came up a few times. The V gene is TRBV3-1, the J gene TRBJ2-5; TRBD2 aligns across 7 bases. V lost 1 base, J lost 4 bases, and 9 bases stayed unmatched. CDR1 and CDR2 from the germline V gene are LGHDT and YNNKEL (reference sequence). This CDR3 is built from 16 residues. The CDR3 is CASSQARGRDGETQYF. CDR3 DNA: TGTGCCAGCAGCCAAGCCCGCGGGAGAGATGGAGAGACCCAGTACTTC.

This clonotype has at least ten counts. The chain uses TRBV28 and TRBJ2-2, with 16 bases that match TRBD2. V lost 6 bases and J lost 3; bases outside the gene matches: 7. CDR1 and CDR2 from the germline V gene are MDHEN and SYDVKM. The CDR3 has 18 residues. The CDR3, as DNA: TGTGCCAGCAGCCCCGGGACTAGCGGGAGGGTAGACACCGGGGAGCTGTTTTTT. Its translation: CASSPGTSGRVDTGELFF.

This clonotype showed up just a few times. The V call is TRBV19, the J call TRBJ1-4, with TRBD1 as a possible D gene (5 bases). The CDR3 is 15 amino acids. Trimming removed 5 bases from V and 7 bases from J, with 17 bases in between. Germline CDR1 and CDR2: LNHDA and SQIVND (reference sequence). DNA of the CDR3: TGTGCCAGTAGTGCGAGACGCACAGGAGGTGAAAAACTGTTTTTT. Translated: CASSARRTGGEKLFF.

This clonotype was counted only a few times. The V and J genes are TRBV29-1 and TRBJ2-7; 7 bases agree with TRBD1. The CDR3 runs to 14 residues. The germline V gene encodes CDR1 SQVTM and CDR2 ANQGSEA. V trimming: 5 bases; J trimming: 0 bases; junction bases outside the gene matches: 7. CDR3 sequence reads: CSVSGDSPSYEQYF. CDR3 DNA sequence: TGCAGCGTTAGTGGGGACAGTCCCTCCTACGAGCAGTACTTC.

The rearrangement links TRBV7-2 to TRBJ2-7; 10 bases are shared with TRBD2. The CDR3 loop spans 16 amino acids. Losses at the gene ends were 3 bases for V and 0 bases for J; bases not matched to a gene: 5. Germline CDR1 is SGHTA and CDR2 is FQGNSA. CDR3 sequence (DNA): TGTGCCAGCAGCTTTCAGGCTAGCGGGAGCTCCTACGAGCAGTACTTC. The encoded protein is CASSFQASGSSYEQYF.

In its sample, this clonotype was seen a few times. V and J are TRBV19 and TRBJ1-5; D may be TRBD1 (5 bases). Trimming stripped 10 bases from V and 5 bases from J, with 27 bases between. This CDR3 spans 17 amino acids. CDR1 is LNHDA, CDR2 SQIVND, per germline (reference sequence). This CDR3 reads CAIPGATPPSGHQPQHF. CDR3 in DNA: TGTGCCATACCCGGCGCTACCCCACCCTCGGGGCATCAGCCCCAGCATTTT.

The rearrangement links TRBV6-1 to TRBJ2-7, with D perhaps TRBD2 (5 bases). This CDR3 contains 15 residues. Trimming stripped 7 bases from V and 0 bases from J, with 16 bases between. From germline, CDR1 is MNHNS and CDR2 SASEGT. The CDR3 here is CASNPAMGSSYEQYF. The DNA for the CDR3 is TGTGCCAGCAACCCCGCCATGGGGAGCTCCTACGAGCAGTACTTC.

The rearrangement links TRBV30 to TRBJ1-1; perhaps TRBD1 as D (5 bases). Deletions cut 5 bases from V and 11 bases from J, with 21 bases between. Germline loops: CDR1 GTSNPN, CDR2 SVGIG (reference sequence). The CDR3 totals 13 residues. CDR3 amino acids: CAWAPKGGVAAFF. CDR3 coding DNA: TGTGCCTGGGCTCCCAAGGGAGGGGTCGCGGCTTTCTTT. Together with reference TRBV30 and TRBJ1-1, the CDR3 gives the full variable domain: SQTIHQWPATLVQPVGSPLSLECTVEGTSNPNLYWYRQAAGRGLQLLFYSVGIGQISSEVPQNLSASRPQDRQFILSSKKLLLSDSGFYLCAWAPKGGVAAFFGQGTRLTVV.

This clonotype was seen a handful of times. This chain links TRBV2 with TRBJ1-5, with D perhaps matching TRBD1 (6 bases). Per germline, CDR1 SNHLY and CDR2 FYNNEI. V was clipped by 7 bases and J by 5 bases, with 21 bases between them. This CDR3 region has 16 residues. The DNA of the CDR3 is TGTGCCAGCATCCCAGACAGTCGGGGGCCTTATCAGCCCCAGCATTTT. Translating gives CASIPDSRGPYQPQHF. The full variable domain, with the rest looked up from reference TRBV2 and TRBJ1-5, is EPEVTQTPSHQVTQMGQEVILRCVPISNHLYFYWYRQILGQKVEFLVSFYNNEISEKSEIFDDQFSVERPDGSNFTLKIRSTKLEDSAMYFCASIPDSRGPYQPQHFGDGTRLSIL.

Details on this clonotype: At one of its ends the junction is not consistent with the germline gene, which may arise from a read error. The V call is TRBV7-6, the J call TRBJ1-1; D call uncertain. This CDR3 comprises 15 residues. Germline V gene data show CDR1 as SGHVS and CDR2 as FNYEAQ. CDR3 coding DNA: TGTACCAGCAGCTTAGGGTTCGCCCAGAACACTGAAGCTTTCTTT. This gives the protein CTSSLGFAQNTEAFF.

This clonotype was observed many times. The J gene is TRBJ1-2, the V gene TRBV6-1, with 7 positions matching TRBD1. The CDR3 extends over 17 amino acids. Germline lookup yields CDR1 MNHNS and CDR2 SASEGT. Germline trimming cut 7 bases from V and 5 bases from J; bases unmatched to any gene: 19. CDR3 coding DNA: TGTGCCAGCACCGGGGTGGAAGGGGGCCCTCCGTTGTATGGCTACACCTTC. This codes for CASTGVEGGPPLYGYTF.

This clonotype has more than one count but fewer than ten. As DNA, the CDR3 is TGCGCCAGCAGCCGAGGGACTCAGGGGAATCCTGAAGCTTTCTTT. Protein sequence: CASSRGTQGNPEAFF. The chain has TRBV4-1 and TRBJ1-1, with D tentatively TRBD1 (6 bases). The CDR3 totals 15 residues. Germline V gene lookup returns CDR1 MGHRA and CDR2 YSYEKL. V was trimmed by 4 bases and J by 6 bases, leaving 18 bases between them.